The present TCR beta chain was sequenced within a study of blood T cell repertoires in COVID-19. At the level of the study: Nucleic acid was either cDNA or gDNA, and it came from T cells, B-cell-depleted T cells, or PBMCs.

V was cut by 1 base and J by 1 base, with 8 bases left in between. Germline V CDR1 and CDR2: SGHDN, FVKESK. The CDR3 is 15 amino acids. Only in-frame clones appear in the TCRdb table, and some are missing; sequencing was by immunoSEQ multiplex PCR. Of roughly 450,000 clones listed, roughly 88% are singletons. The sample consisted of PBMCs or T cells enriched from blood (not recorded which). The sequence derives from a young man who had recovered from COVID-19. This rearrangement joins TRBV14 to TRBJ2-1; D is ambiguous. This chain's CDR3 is CASSQGDWSYNEQFF. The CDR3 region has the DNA TGTGCCAGCAGCCAAGGCGATTGGTCCTACAATGAGCAGTTCTTC.